The TCR beta chain under discussion was sequenced for a study of identifying expanded T cells in peripheral blood (dated by TCRdb to about 2019). For the study in its entirety: Technical replicates were generated by sequencing separate aliquots of the same genomic DNA pool, with four replicates compared pairwise. The paper as a whole reports these results and caveats: Across all healthy donors, variance in clone template counts between approximately 2-week samples was found to increase significantly with total template count. Across all healthy-donor time intervals, the beta-binomial model significantly lowered both the number of clones called differentially abundant and the false-positive rate. The authors expected biological variance in healthy repertoires might increase further over much longer intervals such as months to years. The binomial model flagged around 1.2 differentially abundant clones between technical replicates, compared with about 16 over roughly 2 weeks and 19 to 20 over about four weeks.

The germline V gene provides CDR1 KGHSH and CDR2 LQKENI. The CDR3, from cysteine to phenylalanine, totals 18 residues. Of all the DNA, just the CDR3 is kept, 54 bases in frame from base 1. Trimming accounts for 3 bases at V and 0 bases at J, while the number of junction bases matched to no gene is 10. Remarks on this clone: This clone's antigen is unknown. No much larger clone exists at a distance of one base, and base qualities are not known.

No immune events, such as infections, were documented for the healthy donors during the collection period. Time-dependent variance in a beta-binomial model of T-cell clone differential abundance was calibrated using healthy-donor blood repertoires as a training cohort. The training cohort was composed of approximately 10 healthy donors, 3 female and 7 male. On average the donors were 43 years old, and their ages spanned about 29 to 65 years. Obtained from a commercial supplier, whole blood was collected from each healthy donor at three time points set two to three weeks apart. For immunosequencing, genomic DNA was extracted from unsorted whole blood. TCRbeta CDR3 regions were profiled by bias-controlled multiplex PCR amplification of genomic DNA with the immunoSEQ Assay. The paper's processing steps were these. To quantify the absolute abundance of each unique TCRbeta CDR3 region, the sequences were collapsed and filtered. Differential abundance was tested with two models: a binomial (Fisher-equivalent) model and a beta-binomial model that adds time-dependent variance fitted from healthy donors. Any clone with fewer than 5 combined templates was excluded, and a clone was called differentially abundant if its Benjamini-Hochberg FDR was below 0.01. Using the form v = (b*log(k)+a)^2, the beta-binomial variance was modeled as a function of the total template count across the two samples. The table was pulled from immuneACCESS by TCRdb, which kept in-frame rearrangements only. Such tables lose some clones; where checked, under half of the loss comes from unresolved V genes, and the rest has no known cause. The V and J calls and the clone size are those of that table, but D and trimming were determined from the DNA. Counted in this sample were 95,000 or so clones; 75% to 90% of them appeared once. The ten largest clones take up around 5.6% of the sample.

The TCR was taken from a person aged 18 to 70 in good health. Sequenced input: blood. The chain is assembled from TRBV18 and TRBJ1-2, with 10 bases aligning to TRBD1. The DNA is TGTGCCAGCTCACCCTTACCGGGACAGGGGTCGCCTAACTATGGCTACACCTTC. It translates to CASSPLPGQGSPNYGYTF.